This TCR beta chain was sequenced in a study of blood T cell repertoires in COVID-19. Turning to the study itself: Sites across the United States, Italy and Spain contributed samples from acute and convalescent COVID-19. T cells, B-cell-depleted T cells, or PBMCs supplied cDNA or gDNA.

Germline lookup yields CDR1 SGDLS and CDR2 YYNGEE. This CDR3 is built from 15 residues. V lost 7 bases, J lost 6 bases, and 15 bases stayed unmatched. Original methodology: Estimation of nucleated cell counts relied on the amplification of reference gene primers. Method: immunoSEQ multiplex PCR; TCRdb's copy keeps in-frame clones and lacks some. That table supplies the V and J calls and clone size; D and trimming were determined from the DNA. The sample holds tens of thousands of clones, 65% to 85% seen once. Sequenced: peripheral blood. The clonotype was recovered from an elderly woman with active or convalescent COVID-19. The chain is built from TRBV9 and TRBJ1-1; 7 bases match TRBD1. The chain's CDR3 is CASSGQAISGAEAFF. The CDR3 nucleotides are TGTGCCAGCTCCGGACAGGCAATCAGTGGGGCTGAAGCTTTCTTT.